This T cell receptor beta chain was recovered during a study of cytomegalovirus exposure and HLA in healthy donors (dated by TCRdb to 2016 to 2017). As for the study more broadly: An earlier analysis of approximately 600 of the donors reported approximately 290 Gb of sequence data and roughly 110 million unique TCR beta sequences from about 200 million T cells. About 330 gigabases of sequencing data and around 80 million unique TCR sequences made up an early release that covered some 640 HLA-typed donors. In a later genetic analysis, genome-wide SNP genotypes for about 55% of the roughly 700 donors were used, and that subset was treated as a discovery cohort. Among 300 to 500 genotyped donors of the cohort, an average of approximately 200,000 unique TCR beta nucleotide sequences was sequenced per donor, of which roughly 17% were non-productive. Rather than drawing on any new phenotypic data, the later analysis identified candidate immune exposures from TCR beta sequences and the way those sequences occurred across donors. Alongside the repertoire data, information on donor age, sex, ethnicity and CMV serostatus was compiled. A later analysis re-examined previously published TCR beta repertoires from 610 or so donors and added high-resolution HLA genotyping to investigate patterns of TCR occurrence. Using immunosequencing, the study profiled T cell repertoires from 666 subjects and related those repertoires to cytomegalovirus serostatus. Both class I and class II loci were covered by HLA typing, at four-digit resolution. The aim of the study was to test whether cataloging public T cell receptors could identify signatures of past pathogen exposure. Of the roughly 400 genotyped donors, approximately 82% fell in the genetic ancestry cluster associated with self-reported Caucasian donors. An earlier analysis of some 500 of the donors used high-throughput TCR beta sequencing to judge whether each TCR beta V gene segment behaved as functional or pseudogenic. The number of donors typed differed by locus, with about 629-630 for A, B, C, DRB1 and DQB1, around 500 for DQA1, some 570 for DPA1, and 450 to 480 for DPB1. Four to six DR-DQ haplotypes were handled as single units for association and clustering, since linkage in the cohort was strong. High-throughput TCR immunosequencing, statistical association of individual TCRs with disease status, and machine learning were combined to predict cytomegalovirus infection status. All discovery cohort repertoires had been generated using a single sequencing platform. A separate validation cohort of roughly 130 different subjects was used in addition to the roughly 700-subject first cohort. General study outcomes and caveats: Because HLA typing was unavailable for some donors at each locus, only the typed subset was used in association tests. Because the 87-base-pair reads could not distinguish some IMGT-functional V segments, including TRBV6-2 and TRBV6-3, those segments were excluded. The study listed approximately 150 TCR beta chains as associated with cytomegalovirus. According to a later analysis, most CMV-associated TCR beta chains appeared to be HLA-restricted, and the HLA associations seemed to be driven largely by CMV exposure. Compared with equally common non-associated chains, HLA-associated TCR beta chains in a later analysis were more clonally expanded and had lower generation probabilities. Several of the top co-occurrence clusters appeared to be linked to parvovirus B19, influenza, CMV and Epstein-Barr virus, according to a later analysis. When HLA alleles, especially DR and DQ, strongly co-occurred, TCR associations were difficult to assign to individual alleles. Specific HLA alleles were associated with more than 15,000 TCR beta sequences at a false discovery rate of 0.05 in a later analysis. Immune exposure information for the cohort was limited to CMV serostatus. Correlated functional status among segregating V segments might be attributable to linkage disequilibrium, but an unknown experimental factor could not be ruled out. The presence/absence analyses assumed that sequencing depth was roughly uniform across donors, and that assumption may not be true. A further reported finding was that TCR beta sequences accurately predicted the HLA-A and HLA-B alleles for most subjects in the first cohort. In both the original and validation cohorts, the classifier was reported to diagnose cytomegalovirus status with high specificity and sensitivity. This cohort had only TCR beta chains sequenced, and the lack of alpha or paired-chain data limited which features could be detected. Broadly in line with IMGT annotations, most TCR beta V segments showed up in productive rearrangements about 90% or about 30% of the time in an earlier analysis of under 700 of the donors. It was suggested by the authors that the approach could potentially be generalized to other disease states and immunological phenotypes. According to a later analysis, TCR association rates differed among HLA loci, with DRB1 alleles showing the most associated TCRs and HLA-C alleles showing the fewest. Across donors, most TCR sequences were observed very rarely, whereas some public TCRs were present in many individuals. Three of the identified cytomegalovirus-associated TCR beta chains were confirmed in vitro to be specific for cytomegalovirus antigens. According to a later genetic analysis, donors in an Asian-associated ancestry cluster had fewer N-insertions in productive TCRs than the approximately 610-donor mean. Because counts were too low, about 18 rarely observed V segments, including chromosome 9 orphons, were excluded from the earlier analysis of roughly 580 of the donors. A cluster of highly shared sequence variants was judged likely to be a technical artifact of the sequencing pipeline. In a later genetic analysis, a missense DCLRE1C variant was associated with V-gene and J-gene trimming of TCR beta chains, and the association was replicated in an independent cohort.

The CDR3 contains 15 residues, cysteine and phenylalanine counted. Left in the record is the CDR3 DNA by itself, 45 bases read in frame from the first base. In total, around 600 healthy bone marrow donors made up the cohort. At the time of sampling, every cohort member was nominally healthy, though immune exposures that went unrecorded were likely present. The donor tested CMV seronegative and was one of the 352 seronegative cohort members. Each donor provided a peripheral blood sample, and peripheral blood mononuclear cells were used for TCR beta sequencing. Genomic DNA was extracted from the blood cell samples with the Qiagen DNeasy Blood Extraction Kit. In this sample, this clone turned up a few times. Its antigen remains unidentified. There are no base qualities to consult, and no much larger clone falls within one base. Library method: the immunoSEQ multiplex PCR assay. The multiplex PCR relied on a mix of 60 forward primers for TCR Vbeta segments and 13 reverse primers for TCR Jbeta segments. The CDR3 region of rearranged TCR beta genes was amplified from genomic DNA with a multiplex PCR assay. Amplified TCR beta libraries were sequenced as 87-base-pair reads on the Illumina HiSeq System. The source study handled its data this way. A later analysis counted 65 million to 90 million unique TCR beta chains across the 500 to 850 repertoires, and around 9.9 million of these chains were shared by at least two donors. Raw reads were error-corrected and collapsed into unique sequences by a nearest-neighbor algorithm in which closely related sequences were merged to remove PCR and sequencing errors. Alignment of CDR3 sequences to IMGT reference sequences was used to assign V, D and J gene segments. For a sequence to be retained, at least a six-nucleotide match to both a V gene segment and a J gene segment was required. A rearrangement counted as productive if the CDR3 had no stop codons and remained in frame with V and J, and every other rearrangement counted as non-productive. Following IMGT convention, CDR3 was defined as the stretch from the second conserved V-encoded cysteine to the conserved J-encoded phenylalanine. Sequences without an unambiguous match to a single V gene segment were excluded from the earlier analysis of about 630 of the donors. An earlier analysis of under 750 of the donors called V segments functional above 56.7% productive rearrangements and segregating when the between-donor standard deviation exceeded 5%. A statistical classification framework was built for diagnosing cytomegalovirus status from the catalog of TCR beta chain sequences. V and J gene assignment, in a later analysis, came from comparing TCR nucleotide sequences with IMGT/GENE-DB human TR gene sequences. Using the TCRdist pipeline, a later analysis assigned CDR3 sequences along with most-parsimonious VDJ recombination scenarios. A later analysis defined each TCR beta chain by its CDR3 amino acid sequence plus V-gene family, and excluded reads lacking a unique V-gene family. A later analysis removed 550 to 700 highly shared, low-generation-probability nucleotide sequences to deal with suspected cross-contamination and a sequencing artifact. A later analysis calculated a clonal expansion index for each public chain from normalized within-repertoire ranks of inferred template counts. In a later analysis, generation probabilities were computed using a VDJ recombination model fitted to out-of-frame rearrangements, and the results were checked against IGoR. In a later analysis, TCR-TCR, TCR-HLA and TCR-CMV co-occurrence was scored with hypergeometric tests, and a repertoire-size bias correction was applied to TCR pairs. False discovery rates were estimated in a later analysis by permuting HLA or CMV assignments 20 times. In a later analysis, co-occurring TCRs were grouped using DBSCAN, and TCRdist sequence similarity was added for clustering within HLA-allele-positive subsets. Repertoires with fewer than 30,000 or more than 120,000 public chains, plus five repertoires with anomalous nucleotide sharing, were excluded from co-occurrence clustering. As stored in TCRdb, this immuneACCESS dataset retains in-frame rearrangements with V and J assigned. A fraction of the clones does not appear; measured against another copy, unresolved V genes explain less than half of the discrepancy, and the remainder lacks a known reason. V and J calls and clone size are those listed in that table; D and trimming were worked out from the DNA. The sample table contains 87,000 or so clones; only one count was recorded for under 65% of them. About 3.5% of the sample is in the top ten clones.

The V and J genes are TRBV12-1 and TRBJ1-2. TRBV12-1 is described as a pseudogene. This TCR was recovered from a man aged 55 to 70 in good health and CMV-seronegative. The sample comprised PBMCs. The DNA sequence is given as TGTGCCAGCAGCTTTGTCTCTCTTAATAACTATGGCTACACCTTC. It specifies CASSFVSLNNYGYTF.